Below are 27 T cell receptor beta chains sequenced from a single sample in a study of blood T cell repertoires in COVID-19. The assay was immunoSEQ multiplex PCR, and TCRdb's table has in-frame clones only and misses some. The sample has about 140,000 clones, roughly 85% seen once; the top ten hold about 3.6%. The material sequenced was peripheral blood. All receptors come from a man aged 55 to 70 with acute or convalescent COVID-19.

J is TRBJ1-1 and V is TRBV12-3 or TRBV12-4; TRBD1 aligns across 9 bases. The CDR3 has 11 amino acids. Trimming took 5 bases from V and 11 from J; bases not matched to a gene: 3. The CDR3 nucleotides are TGTGCCAGCAGTCTGGGACAGGGCGCTTTCTTT. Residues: CASSLGQGAFF.

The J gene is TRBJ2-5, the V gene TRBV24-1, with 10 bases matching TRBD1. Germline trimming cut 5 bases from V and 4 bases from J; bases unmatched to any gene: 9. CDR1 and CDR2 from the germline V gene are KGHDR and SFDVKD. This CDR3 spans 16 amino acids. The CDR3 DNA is TGTGCCACCAGTGGCGGGGACAGGGGTATCGGAGAGACCCAGTACTTC. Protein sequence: CATSGGDRGIGETQYF.

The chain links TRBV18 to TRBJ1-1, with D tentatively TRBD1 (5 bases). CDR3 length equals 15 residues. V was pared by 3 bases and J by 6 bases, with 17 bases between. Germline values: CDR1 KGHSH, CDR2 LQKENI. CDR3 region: CASSPPGRGGAEAFF. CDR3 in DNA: TGTGCCAGCTCACCTCCAGGGCGGGGGGGAGCTGAAGCTTTCTTT. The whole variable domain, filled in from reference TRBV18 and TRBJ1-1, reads NAGVMQNPRHLVRRRGQEARLRCSPMKGHSHVYWYRQLPEEGLKFMVYLQKENIIDESGMPKERFSAEFPKEGPSILRIQQVVRGDSAAYFCASSPPGRGGAEAFFGQGTRLTVV.

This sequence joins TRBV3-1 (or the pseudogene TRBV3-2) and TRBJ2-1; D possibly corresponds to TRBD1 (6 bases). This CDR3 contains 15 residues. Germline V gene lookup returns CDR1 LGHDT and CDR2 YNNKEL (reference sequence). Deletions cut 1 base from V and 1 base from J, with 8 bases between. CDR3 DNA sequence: TGTGCCAGCAGCCAAGGAAGGGGGTCCTACAATGAGCAGTTCTTC. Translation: CASSQGRGSYNEQFF.

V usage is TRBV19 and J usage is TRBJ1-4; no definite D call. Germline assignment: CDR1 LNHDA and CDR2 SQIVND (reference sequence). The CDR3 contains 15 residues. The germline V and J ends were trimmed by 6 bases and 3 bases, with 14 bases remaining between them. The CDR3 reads CASRGPVNSNEKLFF. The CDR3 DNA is TGTGCCAGTAGGGGCCCGGTTAACTCTAATGAAAAACTGTTTTTT.

The CDR3 nucleotides are TGTGCCAGCAGCGGGGGGGAGGCGACGGCCCAGCATTTT. Protein product: CASSGGEATAQHF. This chain links TRBV9 with TRBJ1-5, with a possible D match to TRBD1 (5 bases). The CDR3 is made up of 13 amino acids. CDR1 is SGDLS, CDR2 YYNGEE, per germline. Trimming removed 3 bases from V and 11 bases from J, with 15 bases in between.

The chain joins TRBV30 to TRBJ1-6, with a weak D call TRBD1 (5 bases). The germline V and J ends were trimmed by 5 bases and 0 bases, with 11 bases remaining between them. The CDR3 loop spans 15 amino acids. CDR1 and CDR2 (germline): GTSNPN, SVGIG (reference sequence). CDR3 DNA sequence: TGTGCCTGGGATTCAGACAGCTCCTATAATTCACCCCTCCACTTT. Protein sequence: CAWDSDSSYNSPLHF.

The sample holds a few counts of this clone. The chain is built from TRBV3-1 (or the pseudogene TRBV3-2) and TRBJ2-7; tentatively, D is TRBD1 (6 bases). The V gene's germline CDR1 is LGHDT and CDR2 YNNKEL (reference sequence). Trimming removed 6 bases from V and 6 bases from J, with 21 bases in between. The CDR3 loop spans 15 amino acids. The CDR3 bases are TGTGCCAGCAGTCGGACAGTTGGGGGAGAGGGCGAGCAGTACTTC. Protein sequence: CASSRTVGGEGEQYF.

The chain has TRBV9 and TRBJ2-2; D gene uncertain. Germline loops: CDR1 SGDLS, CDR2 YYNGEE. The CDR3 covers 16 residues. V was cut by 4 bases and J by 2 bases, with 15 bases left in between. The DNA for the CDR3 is TGTGCCAGCAGCTACCAGGCTCACTCTAACACCGGGGAGCTGTTTTTT. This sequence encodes CASSYQAHSNTGELFF.

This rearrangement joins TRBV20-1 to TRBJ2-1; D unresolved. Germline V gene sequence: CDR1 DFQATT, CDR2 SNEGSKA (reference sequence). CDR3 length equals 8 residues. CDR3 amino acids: CTPNEQFF. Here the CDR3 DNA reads TGCACCCCGAATGAGCAGTTCTTC.

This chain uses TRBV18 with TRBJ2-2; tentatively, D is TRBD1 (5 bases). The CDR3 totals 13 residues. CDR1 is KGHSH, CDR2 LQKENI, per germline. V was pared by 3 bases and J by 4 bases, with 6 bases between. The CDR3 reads CASSPRATGELFF. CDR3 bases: TGTGCCAGCTCACCCAGGGCCACCGGGGAGCTGTTTTTT.

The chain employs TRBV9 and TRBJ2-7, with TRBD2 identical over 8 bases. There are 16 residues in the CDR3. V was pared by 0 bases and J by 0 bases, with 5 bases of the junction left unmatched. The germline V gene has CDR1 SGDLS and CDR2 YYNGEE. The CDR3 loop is CASSVGSSGSSYEQYF. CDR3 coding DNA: TGTGCCAGCAGCGTAGGGTCGAGCGGGAGCTCCTACGAGCAGTACTTC.

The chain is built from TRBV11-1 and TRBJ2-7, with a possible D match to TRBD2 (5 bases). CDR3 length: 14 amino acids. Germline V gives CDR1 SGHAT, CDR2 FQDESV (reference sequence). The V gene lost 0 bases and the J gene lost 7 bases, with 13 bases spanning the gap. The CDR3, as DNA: TGTGCCAGCAGCTTAGCAGGACTGGCGTTGGAGCAGTACTTC. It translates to CASSLAGLALEQYF.

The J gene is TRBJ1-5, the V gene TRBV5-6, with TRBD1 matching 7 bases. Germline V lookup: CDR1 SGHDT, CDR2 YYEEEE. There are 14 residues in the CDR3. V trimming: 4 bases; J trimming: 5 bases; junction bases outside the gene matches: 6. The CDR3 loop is CASSDGTADQPQHF. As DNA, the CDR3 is TGTGCCAGCAGCGATGGGACAGCCGATCAGCCCCAGCATTTT.

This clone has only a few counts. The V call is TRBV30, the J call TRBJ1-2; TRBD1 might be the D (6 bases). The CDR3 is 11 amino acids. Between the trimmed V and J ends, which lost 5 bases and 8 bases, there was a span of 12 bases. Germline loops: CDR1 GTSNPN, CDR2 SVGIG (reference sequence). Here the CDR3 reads CAWATGTGYTF. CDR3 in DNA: TGTGCCTGGGCCACAGGGACGGGCTACACCTTC.

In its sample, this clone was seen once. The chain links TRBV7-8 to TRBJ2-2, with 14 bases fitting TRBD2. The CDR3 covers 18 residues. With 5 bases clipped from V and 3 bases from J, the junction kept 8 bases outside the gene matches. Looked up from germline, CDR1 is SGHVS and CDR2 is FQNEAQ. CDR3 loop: CASSRPGLAGEHTGELFF. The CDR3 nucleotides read TGTGCCAGCAGCAGACCGGGACTAGCGGGAGAACACACCGGGGAGCTGTTTTTT.

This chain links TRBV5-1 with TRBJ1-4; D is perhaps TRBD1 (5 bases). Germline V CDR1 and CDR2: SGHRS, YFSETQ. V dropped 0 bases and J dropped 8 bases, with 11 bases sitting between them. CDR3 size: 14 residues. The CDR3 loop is CASSLGKGREKLFF. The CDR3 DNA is TGCGCCAGCAGCTTGGGAAAGGGGAGGGAAAAACTGTTTTTT. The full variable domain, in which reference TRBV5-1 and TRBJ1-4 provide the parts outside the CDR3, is KAGVTQTPRYLIKTRGQQVTLSCSPISGHRSVSWYQQTPGQGLQFLFEYFSETQRNKGNFPGRFSGRQFSNSRSEMNVSTLELGDSALYLCASSLGKGREKLFFGSGTQLSVL.

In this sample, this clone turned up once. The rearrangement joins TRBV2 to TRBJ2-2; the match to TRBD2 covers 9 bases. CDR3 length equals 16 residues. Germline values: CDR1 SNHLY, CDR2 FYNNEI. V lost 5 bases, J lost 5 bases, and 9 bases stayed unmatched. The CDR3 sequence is CASSLLAGRGTGELFF. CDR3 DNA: TGTGCCAGCAGTCTACTAGCGGGCCGTGGTACCGGGGAGCTGTTTTTT.

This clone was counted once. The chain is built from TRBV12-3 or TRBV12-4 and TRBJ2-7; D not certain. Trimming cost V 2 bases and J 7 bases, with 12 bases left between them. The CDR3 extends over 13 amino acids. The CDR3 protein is CASSLSYSGEQYF. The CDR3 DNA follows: TGTGCCAGCAGTTTATCCTACTCCGGGGAGCAGTACTTC.

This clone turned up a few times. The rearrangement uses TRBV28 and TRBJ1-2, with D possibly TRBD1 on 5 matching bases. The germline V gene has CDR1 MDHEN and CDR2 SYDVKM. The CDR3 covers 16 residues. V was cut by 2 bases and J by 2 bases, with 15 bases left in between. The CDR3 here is CASSLGGTTGNYGYTF. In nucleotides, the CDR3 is TGTGCCAGCAGTTTAGGCGGGACGACCGGGAACTATGGCTACACCTTC.

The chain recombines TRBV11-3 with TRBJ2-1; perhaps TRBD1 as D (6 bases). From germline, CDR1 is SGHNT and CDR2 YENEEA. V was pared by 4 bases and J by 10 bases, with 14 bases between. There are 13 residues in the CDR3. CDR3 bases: TGTGCCAGCAGCTCCTACAGGGCCGAGGAGCAGTTCTTC. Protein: CASSSYRAEEQFF.

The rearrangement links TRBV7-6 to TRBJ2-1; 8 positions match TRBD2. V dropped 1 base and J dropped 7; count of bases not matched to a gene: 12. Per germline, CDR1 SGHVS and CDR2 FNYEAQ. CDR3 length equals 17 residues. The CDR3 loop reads CASSLVSGSLTPNEQFF. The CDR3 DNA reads TGTGCCAGCAGCTTAGTAAGCGGGAGTTTGACCCCAAATGAGCAGTTCTTC. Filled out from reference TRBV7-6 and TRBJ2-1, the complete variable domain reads GAGVSQSPRYKVTKRGQDVALRCDPISGHVSLYWYRQALGQGPEFLTYFNYEAQQDKSGLPNDRFSAERPEGSISTLTIQRTEQRDSAMYRCASSLVSGSLTPNEQFFGPGTRLTVL.

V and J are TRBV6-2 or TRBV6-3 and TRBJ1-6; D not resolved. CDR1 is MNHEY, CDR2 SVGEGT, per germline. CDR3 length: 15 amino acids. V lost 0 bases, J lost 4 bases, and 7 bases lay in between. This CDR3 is CASSYSEQYNSPLHF. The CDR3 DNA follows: TGTGCCAGCAGTTACTCGGAGCAGTATAATTCACCCCTCCACTTT.

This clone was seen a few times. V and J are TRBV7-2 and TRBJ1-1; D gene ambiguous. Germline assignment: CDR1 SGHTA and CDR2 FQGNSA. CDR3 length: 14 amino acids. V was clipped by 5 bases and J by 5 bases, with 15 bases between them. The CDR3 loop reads CASSAAWAGTEAFF. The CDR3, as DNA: TGTGCCAGCAGCGCCGCTTGGGCGGGGACTGAAGCTTTCTTT.

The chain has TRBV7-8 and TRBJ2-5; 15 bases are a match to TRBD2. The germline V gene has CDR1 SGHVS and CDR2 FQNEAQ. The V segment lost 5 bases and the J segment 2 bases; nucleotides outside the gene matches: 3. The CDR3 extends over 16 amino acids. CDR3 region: CASSPGLAGGQETQYF. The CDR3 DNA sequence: TGTGCCAGCAGCCCAGGACTAGCGGGAGGGCAAGAGACCCAGTACTTC.

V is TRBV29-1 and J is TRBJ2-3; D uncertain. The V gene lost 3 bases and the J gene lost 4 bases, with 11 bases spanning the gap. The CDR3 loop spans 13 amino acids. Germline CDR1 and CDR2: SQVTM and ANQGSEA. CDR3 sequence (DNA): TGCAGCGTTGATAGCAGAGTTTCAGATACGCAGTATTTT. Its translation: CSVDSRVSDTQYF.

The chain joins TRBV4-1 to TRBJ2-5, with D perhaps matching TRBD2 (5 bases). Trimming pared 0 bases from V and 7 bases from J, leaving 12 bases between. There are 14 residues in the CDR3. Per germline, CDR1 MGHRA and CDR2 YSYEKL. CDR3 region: CASSQERASRTQYF. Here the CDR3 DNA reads TGCGCCAGCAGCCAAGAGCGGGCTAGCAGGACCCAGTACTTC.